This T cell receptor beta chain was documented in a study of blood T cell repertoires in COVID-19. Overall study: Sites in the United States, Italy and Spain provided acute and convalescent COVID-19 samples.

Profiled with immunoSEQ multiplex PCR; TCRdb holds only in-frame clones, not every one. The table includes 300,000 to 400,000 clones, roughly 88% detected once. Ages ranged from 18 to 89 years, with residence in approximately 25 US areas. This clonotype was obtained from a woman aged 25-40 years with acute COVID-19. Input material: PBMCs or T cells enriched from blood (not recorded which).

The CDR3 nucleotides read TGTGCCACGGCCGGGTCAAAAATCACAGATACGCAGTATTTT. It encodes CATAGSKITDTQYF. V is TRBV10-3 and J is TRBJ2-3, with no clear D. Germline V gives CDR1 ENHRY, CDR2 SYGVKD. The V and J ends lost 10 bases and 2 bases respectively, with 16 bases between them. The CDR3 is made up of 14 amino acids.